This T cell receptor (beta chain) was obtained from a study of vaccination effects on CD4 cells after COVID-19. Study summary: Sample donation by two convalescent patients took place 16 days and one week before vaccination.

The repertoire was sequenced with immunoSEQ multiplex PCR; TCRdb's copy has only in-frame clones and lacks some. Of 15,000 to 20,000 clones listed, around 76% were seen once; the top ten hold roughly 15%. Turning to this clone: No antigen is known for it.

Study-level results: Clones of infection and vaccine origin contracted markedly late after vaccination.

Deletions cut 2 bases from V and 4 bases from J, with 12 bases between. This CDR3 region has 14 residues. The germline gives CDR1 SGHDT, CDR2 YYEEEE. ViraFEST used viral peptide pools to expand antigen-specific CD4+ T cells before sequencing. Scientists isolated CD4+ T cells after a roughly 10-day culture period ended. The person was diagnosed with PCR-confirmed SARS-CoV-2 infection between March and December 2020. Some 2 million PBMC were placed in each well, which was supplemented with 10 IU/ml IL-2 and about 10 ug/ml peptides. The sample consisted of CD4+ T cells from PBMCs cultured with SARS-CoV-2 spike peptides, taken before COVID-19 vaccination. This chain connects TRBV5-6 to TRBJ1-1, with a weak D call TRBD1 (6 bases). This clonotype was obtained from a human donor who had a prior SARS-CoV-2 infection. This chain's CDR3 is CASSFPTGSTEAFF. The CDR3 nucleotides read TGTGCCAGCAGCTTCCCTACAGGGAGCACTGAAGCTTTCTTT.